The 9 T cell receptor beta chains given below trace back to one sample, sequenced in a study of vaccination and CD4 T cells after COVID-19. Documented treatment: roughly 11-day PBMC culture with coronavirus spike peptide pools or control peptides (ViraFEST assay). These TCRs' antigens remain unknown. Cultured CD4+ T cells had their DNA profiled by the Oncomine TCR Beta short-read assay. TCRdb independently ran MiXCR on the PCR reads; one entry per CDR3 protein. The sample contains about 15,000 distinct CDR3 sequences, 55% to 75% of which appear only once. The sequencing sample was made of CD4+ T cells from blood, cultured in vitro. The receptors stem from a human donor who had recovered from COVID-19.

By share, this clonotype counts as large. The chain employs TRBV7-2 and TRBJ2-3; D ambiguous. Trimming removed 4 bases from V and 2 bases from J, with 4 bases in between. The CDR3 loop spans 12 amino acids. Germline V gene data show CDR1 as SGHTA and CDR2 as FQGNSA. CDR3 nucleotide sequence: TGTGCCAGCAGCTCCTACACAGATACGCAGTATTTT. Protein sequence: CASSSYTDTQYF. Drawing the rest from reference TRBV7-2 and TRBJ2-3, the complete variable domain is GAGVSQSPSNKVTEKGKDVELRCDPISGHTALYWYRQSLGQGLEFLIYFQGNSAPDKSGLPSDRFSAERTGGSVSTLTIQRTQQEDSAVYLCASSSYTDTQYFGPGTRLTVL.

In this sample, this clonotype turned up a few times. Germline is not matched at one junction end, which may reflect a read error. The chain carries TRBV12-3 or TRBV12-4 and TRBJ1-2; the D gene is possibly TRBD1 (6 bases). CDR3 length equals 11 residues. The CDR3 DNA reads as TGTGCCAGCAGTTTAGGGGGGGGCGAGTCATTC. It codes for CASSLGGGESF.

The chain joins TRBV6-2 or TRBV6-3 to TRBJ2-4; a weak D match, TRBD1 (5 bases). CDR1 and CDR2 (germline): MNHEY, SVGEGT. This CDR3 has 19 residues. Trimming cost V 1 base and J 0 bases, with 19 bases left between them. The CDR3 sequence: CASSYFPGKDSAAKNIQYF. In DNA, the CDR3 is TGTGCCAGCAGTTACTTCCCAGGGAAGGATTCGGCAGCCAAAAACATTCAGTACTTC.

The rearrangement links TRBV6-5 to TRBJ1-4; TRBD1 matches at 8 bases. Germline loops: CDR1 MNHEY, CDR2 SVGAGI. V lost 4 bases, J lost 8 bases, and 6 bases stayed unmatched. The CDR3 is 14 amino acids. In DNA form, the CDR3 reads TGTGCCAGCAGTTCGACAGGGGCGAGGGAAAAACTGTTTTTT. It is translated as CASSSTGAREKLFF.

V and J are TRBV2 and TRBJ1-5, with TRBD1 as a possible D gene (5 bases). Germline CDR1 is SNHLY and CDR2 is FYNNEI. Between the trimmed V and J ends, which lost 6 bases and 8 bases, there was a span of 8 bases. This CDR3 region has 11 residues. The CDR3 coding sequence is TGTGCCAGCAGACTGGGGGAGCCCCAGCATTTT. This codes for CASRLGEPQHF.

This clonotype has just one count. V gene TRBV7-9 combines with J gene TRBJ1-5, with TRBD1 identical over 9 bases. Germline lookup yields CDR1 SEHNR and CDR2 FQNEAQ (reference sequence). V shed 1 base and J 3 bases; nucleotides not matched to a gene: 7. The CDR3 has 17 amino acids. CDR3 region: CASSLVGQGGVNQPQHF. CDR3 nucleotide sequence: TGTGCCAGCAGCTTAGTGGGACAGGGTGGCGTCAATCAGCCCCAGCATTTT. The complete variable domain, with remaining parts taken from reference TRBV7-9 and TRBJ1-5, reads DTGVSQNPRHKITKRGQNVTFRCDPISEHNRLYWYRQTLGQGPEFLTYFQNEAQLEKSRLLSDRFSAERPKGSFSTLEIQRTEQGDSAMYLCASSLVGQGGVNQPQHFGDGTRLSIL.

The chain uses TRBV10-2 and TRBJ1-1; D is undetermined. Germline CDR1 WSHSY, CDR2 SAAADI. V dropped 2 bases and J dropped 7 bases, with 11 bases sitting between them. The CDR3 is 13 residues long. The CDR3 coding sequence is TGCGCCAGCAGTGAGGCCTCCCGGGATGAAGCTTTCTTT. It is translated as CASSEASRDEAFF.

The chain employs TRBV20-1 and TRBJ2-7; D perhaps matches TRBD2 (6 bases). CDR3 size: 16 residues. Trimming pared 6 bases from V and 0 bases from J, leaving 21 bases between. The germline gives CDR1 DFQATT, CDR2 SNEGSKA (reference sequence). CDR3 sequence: CSALLPLAQSSYEQYF. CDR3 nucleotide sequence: TGCAGTGCCTTGCTCCCTCTAGCGCAAAGCTCCTACGAGCAGTACTTC.

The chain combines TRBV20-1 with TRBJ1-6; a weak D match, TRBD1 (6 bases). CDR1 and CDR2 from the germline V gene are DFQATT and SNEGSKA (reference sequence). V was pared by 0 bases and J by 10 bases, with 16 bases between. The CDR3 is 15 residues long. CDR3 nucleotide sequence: TGCAGTGCTAGAGATGGGGGCAGGTTTTCATCACCCCTCCACTTT. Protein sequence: CSARDGGRFSSPLHF.